The 10 T cell receptor beta chains below were found in one sample sequenced in a study of beta chain features in type 1 diabetes. Sequenced material consisted of expressed TCRB transcripts (all of the isolated RNA was reverse transcribed). Generated by immunoSEQ multiplex PCR, the TCRdb table keeps only in-frame clones and is missing some. The repertoire consists of tens of thousands of clones, with 25% to 35% occurring once and the leading ten covering about 0.42%. The specimen sequenced was stem cell memory CD4+ T cells from blood. These TCRs come from a woman under 30 in good health.

This chain joins TRBV11-2 and TRBJ2-3; 10 bases match TRBD2. This CDR3 has 15 residues. CDR1 SGHAT and CDR2 FQNNGV come from the germline V gene. Unmatched junction bases numbered 5, after V lost 5 bases and J lost 3 bases. This CDR3 is CASSPSGGATDTQYF. The DNA for the CDR3 is TGTGCCAGCAGCCCCAGCGGGGGGGCAACAGATACGCAGTATTTT.

This chain uses TRBV30 with TRBJ2-3; D is possibly TRBD2 (6 bases). The V gene lost 5 bases and the J gene lost 5 bases, with 17 bases spanning the gap. Germline V lookup: CDR1 GTSNPN, CDR2 SVGIG (reference sequence). CDR3 length equals 14 residues. CDR3 DNA sequence: TGTGCCTGGGGGCCCGGGGGTCCTTTAGATACGCAGTATTTT. Amino acids: CAWGPGGPLDTQYF.

CDR3 in amino acids: CASRQTWTGSGLGNTIYF. In nucleotides, the CDR3 is TGCGCCAGCAGACAGACTTGGACAGGGAGCGGGCTCGGAAACACCATATATTTT. This chain connects TRBV4-1 to TRBJ1-3; 8 positions match TRBD1. V gave up 6 bases and J gave up 4 bases; unmatched junction bases: 17. The CDR3 contains 18 residues. Germline V gene lookup returns CDR1 MGHRA and CDR2 YSYEKL.

The chain employs TRBV6-1 and TRBJ1-5; maybe TRBD1 (5 bases). Germline assignment: CDR1 MNHNS and CDR2 SASEGT. V was pared by 1 base and J by 7 bases, with 11 bases between. The CDR3 is made up of 14 amino acids. The chain's CDR3 is CASSEEEGTQPQHF. In DNA, the CDR3 is TGTGCCAGCAGTGAAGAGGAGGGGACCCAGCCCCAGCATTTT.

This clone was seen only a few times. The chain links TRBV5-1 to TRBJ2-1; 8 nucleotides match TRBD1. CDR1 SGHRS and CDR2 YFSETQ come from the germline V gene. V shed 4 bases, J shed 7 bases, and the junction held 10 bases outside the gene matches. This CDR3 is 15 amino acids long. The CDR3 protein is CASSPPQGAGNEQFF. CDR3 coding DNA: TGCGCCAGCAGCCCTCCGCAGGGGGCAGGTAATGAGCAGTTCTTC. The full variable domain, its missing parts supplied by reference TRBV5-1 and TRBJ2-1, is KAGVTQTPRYLIKTRGQQVTLSCSPISGHRSVSWYQQTPGQGLQFLFEYFSETQRNKGNFPGRFSGRQFSNSRSEMNVSTLELGDSALYLCASSPPQGAGNEQFFGPGTRLTVL.

This clone was picked up a small number of times. The gene calls are TRBV7-2 and TRBJ1-5, with D uncertain. The V gene lost 0 bases and the J gene lost 4 bases, with 7 bases spanning the gap. The CDR3 is 14 amino acids. Germline values: CDR1 SGHTA, CDR2 FQGNSA. The CDR3: CASSLASGNQPQHF. In nucleotides, the CDR3 is TGTGCCAGCAGCTTAGCTTCGGGGAATCAGCCCCAGCATTTT.

The chain combines TRBV29-1 with TRBJ2-5; 8 bases map to TRBD2. V lost 1 base to trimming and J lost 4 bases; unmatched junction nucleotides: 2. Germline CDR1 and CDR2: SQVTM and ANQGSEA. This CDR3 is built from 13 residues. CDR3 nucleotides: TGCAGCGTTGAAGGCCTAGCGGGAGAGACCCAGTACTTC. Protein sequence: CSVEGLAGETQYF.

This chain joins TRBV6-5 and TRBJ2-1; 8 bases fit TRBD2. CDR3 length: 16 amino acids. Germline CDR1 reads MNHEY; CDR2 reads SVGAGI. Trimming removed 0 bases from V and 6 bases from J; junction bases left unmatched: 7. The CDR3: CASSYSGTRTANEQFF. The CDR3 region has the DNA TGTGCCAGCAGTTACTCCGGGACTAGAACTGCCAATGAGCAGTTCTTC.

The V and J genes are TRBV11-2 and TRBJ1-3, with no clear D. Germline CDR1 SGHAT, CDR2 FQNNGV. Trimming pared 2 bases from V and 2 bases from J, leaving 7 bases between. The CDR3 length is 14 residues. CDR3 region: CASSLFSAGNTIYF. DNA for the CDR3: TGTGCCAGCAGCTTATTCTCCGCTGGAAACACCATATATTTT.

As concerns this clone: The same CDR3 arises from other DNA sequences in this sample as well. This chain joins TRBV5-1 and TRBJ2-3; 9 bases are shared with TRBD2. With 0 bases clipped from V and 2 bases from J, the junction kept 7 bases outside the gene matches. This CDR3 is 17 amino acids long. Germline V gives CDR1 SGHRS, CDR2 YFSETQ. CDR3 sequence (DNA): TGCGCCAGCAGCTTGGGGGCGACTAGCGGCTCCACAGATACGCAGTATTTT. Its protein product is CASSLGATSGSTDTQYF. The full variable domain, completed using reference TRBV5-1 and TRBJ2-3, is KAGVTQTPRYLIKTRGQQVTLSCSPISGHRSVSWYQQTPGQGLQFLFEYFSETQRNKGNFPGRFSGRQFSNSRSEMNVSTLELGDSALYLCASSLGATSGSTDTQYFGPGTRLTVL.